This T cell receptor beta chain was sequenced in a study of regulatory T cells in long-lasting Graves disease. Notes on the study in general: TCR diversity was lower in persistent Graves' patients (versus newly diagnosed ones). Persistent disease showed a preference for TRBV28, TRBJ1-2 and TRBJ2-5.

Combining iRepertoire HTBI primers with Arm-PCR of CDR3 regions, the authors built TCR beta libraries. TCRdb used MiXCR to reprocess the multiplex PCR reads, holding one entry per CDR3 protein. Among about 450,000 distinct CDR3 sequences listed, roughly a quarter were seen once. Time point specified: persistent/refractory GD, antithyroid drugs over 5 years with positive TRAb. Isolated PBMC RNA provided the starting material for the TCR library. This clonotype has more than one count but fewer than ten. Its antigen is unidentified. From germline, CDR1 is MDHEN and CDR2 SYDVKM. The CDR3 contains 13 residues. Deletions cut 3 bases from V and 3 bases from J, with 9 bases between.

This sequence was found in a female donor with Graves disease. V gene TRBV28 combines with J gene TRBJ2-7; D gene ambiguous. The sequencing used peripheral blood mononuclear cells (PBMCs), collected when the disease was refractory, from a patient treated with antithyroid drugs. The CDR3 spells CASSLSTLYEQYF. The CDR3 DNA is TGTGCCAGCAGTTTGAGTACTCTCTACGAGCAGTACTTC.